Each of the 18 T cell receptor beta chains below was sequenced from the same sample in a study of T-cell memory formation after mild COVID-19. One entry per CDR3 protein results from TCRdb running MiXCR on the 5' RACE reads. This table holds hundreds of thousands of distinct CDR3 sequences, about 15% found once. The sample consisted of PBMCs or a T cell subset sorted from them (not recorded which). These receptors were obtained from a man between 18 and 29 years old who had mild COVID-19 (a few samples of this study predate the infection). Cell type and time point are not known.

Comments on this clonotype: Since the CDR3 does not end with the conserved phenylalanine or tryptophan, this likely comes from a read error. CDR3 region: CASSPVVGEEWSNQPQHI. Written as DNA, the CDR3 is TGCGCCAGCAGCCCAGTCGTGGGGGAAGAATGGAGCAATCAGCCCCAGCATATT. This sequence joins TRBV4-1 and TRBJ1-5, with D perhaps matching TRBD1 (5 bases). This CDR3 contains 18 residues. The germline V gene has CDR1 MGHRA and CDR2 YSYEKL. Between the trimmed V and J ends, which lost 4 bases and 1 base, there was a span of 20 bases.

Many counts were recorded for this clonotype. The chain links TRBV7-2 to TRBJ1-3; D is undetermined. The CDR3 runs to 15 residues. The germline V gene has CDR1 SGHTA and CDR2 FQGNSA. The V gene lost 2 bases and the J gene lost 0 bases, with 8 bases spanning the gap. CDR3 sequence reads: CASSLRVSSGNTIYF. Written as DNA, the CDR3 is TGTGCCAGCAGCTTAAGGGTCAGCTCTGGAAACACCATATATTTT.

This clonotype has at least ten counts. The V and J genes are TRBV12-3 or TRBV12-4 and TRBJ2-2; D is undetermined. This CDR3 has 12 amino acids. Between the trimmed V and J ends, which lost 3 bases and 6 bases, there was a span of 5 bases. CDR3 in DNA: TGTGCCAGCAGTTTTGGGGCCGGGGAGCTGTTTTTT. Protein product: CASSFGAGELFF.

This clonotype came up a few times. The chain uses TRBV7-6 and TRBJ2-1; TRBD2 agrees at 9 bases. The CDR3 is 18 residues long. The V and J ends lost 2 bases and 1 base, in that order; junction bases with no gene match: 9. CDR1 and CDR2 from the germline V gene are SGHVS and FNYEAQ. Written as DNA, the CDR3 is TGTGCCAGCAGCTTAAGGAGCGCGGGGGGGAGGTCCTACAATGAGCAGTTCTTC. Translation: CASSLRSAGGRSYNEQFF.

V gene TRBV10-3 combines with J gene TRBJ2-2; D is unclear. V lost 0 bases and J 6 bases, leaving 5 bases between the germline ends. This CDR3 spans 13 amino acids. Germline V gives CDR1 ENHRY, CDR2 SYGVKD. The CDR3 loop is CAISESKPGELFF. CDR3 bases: TGTGCCATCAGTGAGTCGAAACCCGGGGAGCTGTTTTTT.

The chain combines TRBV7-2 with TRBJ1-1; the match to TRBD1 covers 7 bases. V lost 0 bases to trimming and J lost 7 bases; unmatched junction nucleotides: 2. This CDR3 region has 13 residues. From germline, CDR1 is SGHTA and CDR2 FQGNSA. CDR3 sequence reads: CASSLAGDSEAFF. The CDR3 DNA reads TGTGCCAGCAGCTTAGCGGGGGACAGTGAAGCTTTCTTT.

This rearrangement joins TRBV6-5 to TRBJ2-7; D is unresolved. Per the germline V gene, CDR1 is MNHEY and CDR2 is SVGAGI. There are 14 residues in the CDR3. Trimming cost V 0 bases and J 4 bases, with 10 bases left between them. The CDR3 nucleotides read TGTGCCAGCAGTTACTCGAAGGCGGTTTACGAGCAGTACTTC. The encoded protein is CASSYSKAVYEQYF.

The chain couples TRBV3-1 to TRBJ2-3; 10 bases map to TRBD2. The length of the CDR3 is 16 residues. Germline V gene lookup returns CDR1 LGHDT and CDR2 YNNKEL (reference sequence). J lost 2 bases, V lost 4 bases, and 6 bases had no gene match. In DNA, the CDR3 is TGTGCCAGCAGCCTGTCCCTAGCGGGGGTCACAGATACGCAGTATTTT. Translation: CASSLSLAGVTDTQYF.

The rearrangement links TRBV12-3 or TRBV12-4 to TRBJ1-3; D unclear. The CDR3 has 14 amino acids. The V end lost 8 bases, the J end lost 8 bases, and 19 bases lay between the germline ends. The CDR3, as DNA: TGTGCCAGCGGTGCGGCCGGGTCTGGGGACACCATATATTTT. As protein: CASGAAGSGDTIYF.

The J gene is TRBJ2-3, the V gene TRBV4-1; TRBD1 matches at 10 bases. The CDR3 has 16 amino acids. Germline-derived CDR1 and CDR2 are MGHRA and YSYEKL. V trimming: 1 base; J trimming: 4 bases; junction bases outside the gene matches: 5. Written as DNA, the CDR3 is TGCGCCAGCAGCCAAGGAGACAGGGGGCTTGCAGATACGCAGTATTTT. It translates to CASSQGDRGLADTQYF.

The rearrangement links TRBV7-9 to TRBJ2-3; 8 bases are shared with TRBD1. The CDR3 spans 15 residues. V trimming: 5 bases; J trimming: 4 bases; junction bases outside the gene matches: 8. The V gene's germline CDR1 is SEHNR and CDR2 FQNEAQ (reference sequence). The CDR3 reads CASSPGQGAPDTQYF. DNA of the CDR3: TGTGCCAGCAGCCCCGGACAGGGCGCGCCAGATACGCAGTATTTT.

Only a few counts were recorded for this clonotype. This chain links TRBV3-1 with TRBJ2-5, with 8 bases aligning to TRBD1. Germline trimming cut 0 bases from V and 3 bases from J; bases unmatched to any gene: 3. Germline-derived CDR1 and CDR2 are LGHDT and YNNKEL (reference sequence). CDR3 length: 15 residues. As DNA, the CDR3 is TGTGCCAGCAGCCAAGATGGGGGACAGGAAGAGACCCAGTACTTC. Protein product: CASSQDGGQEETQYF.

There are a few counts of this clonotype. This chain connects TRBV5-6 to TRBJ1-2; D remains ambiguous. Germline lookup yields CDR1 SGHDT and CDR2 YYEEEE. V was shortened by 2 bases and J by 3 bases, with 20 bases between the two germline ends. The CDR3 is made up of 17 amino acids. For the CDR3, the DNA is TGTGCCAGCAGCTTTGGAGCGACACCCCTTTTGGACTATGGCTACACCTTC. Its translation is CASSFGATPLLDYGYTF.

The J gene is TRBJ2-1, the V gene TRBV6-2 or TRBV6-3, with 8 bases fitting TRBD2. Germline loops: CDR1 MNHEY, CDR2 SVGEGT. V lost 4 bases, J lost 3 bases, and 5 bases stayed unmatched. This CDR3 is 15 amino acids long. In DNA form, the CDR3 reads TGTGCCAGCAGTTCTCGGGGGGGAGGCTACAATGAGCAGTTCTTC. Its translation: CASSSRGGGYNEQFF.

This clonotype was picked up a small number of times. The chain recombines TRBV12-3 or TRBV12-4 with TRBJ2-7; 7 nucleotides line up with TRBD2. CDR3 size: 13 residues. The V gene end was trimmed by 3 bases and the J gene end by 5 bases; junction bases not matched to a gene: 4. The CDR3 is CASSFRAGDEQYV. The CDR3 DNA reads as TGTGCCAGCAGTTTTCGGGCGGGGGACGAGCAGTACGTC.

The V and J genes are TRBV5-1 and TRBJ2-7; D gene ambiguous. The CDR3 covers 15 residues. V shed 1 base and J shed 0 bases, with 11 bases lying between them. Germline values: CDR1 SGHRS, CDR2 YFSETQ. The CDR3 protein is CASSLKQAVSYEQYF. DNA of the CDR3: TGCGCCAGCAGCTTGAAGCAGGCCGTCTCCTACGAGCAGTACTTC.

The sample holds a few counts of this clonotype. The rearrangement uses TRBV5-8 and TRBJ2-2; TRBD1 agrees at 7 bases. J gave up 0 bases and V 4 bases, and 6 bases lay outside the gene matches. The CDR3 consists of 16 residues. Germline loops: CDR1 SGHTS, CDR2 YDEGEE. CDR3 sequence: CASSLPGQSNTGELFF. The DNA of the CDR3 is TGTGCCAGCAGCCTCCCGGGACAGTCGAACACCGGGGAGCTGTTTTTT.

This clonotype was counted a few times. V and J are TRBV9 and TRBJ2-7; TRBD1 matches at 9 bases. V lost 0 bases to trimming and J lost 2 bases; unmatched junction nucleotides: 12. This CDR3 region has 18 residues. CDR1 and CDR2 (germline): SGDLS, YYNGEE. The CDR3 DNA sequence: TGTGCCAGCAGCGTAGAAATGAAGGCTTGGGACAGGGCCTACGAGCAGTACGTC. It codes for CASSVEMKAWDRAYEQYV.